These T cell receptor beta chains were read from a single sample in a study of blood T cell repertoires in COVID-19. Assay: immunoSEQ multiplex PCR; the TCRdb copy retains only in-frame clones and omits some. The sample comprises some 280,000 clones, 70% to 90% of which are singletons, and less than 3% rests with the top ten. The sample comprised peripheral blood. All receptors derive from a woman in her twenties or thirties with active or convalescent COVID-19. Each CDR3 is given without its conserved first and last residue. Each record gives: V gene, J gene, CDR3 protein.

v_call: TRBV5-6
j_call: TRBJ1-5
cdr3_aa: ASSRQGGLQPQH

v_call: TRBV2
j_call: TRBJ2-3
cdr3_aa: ASLGDTQY

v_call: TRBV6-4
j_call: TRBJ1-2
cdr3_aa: ASSDILWRYGYT

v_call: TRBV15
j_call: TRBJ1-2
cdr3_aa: ATSRELNYGYT

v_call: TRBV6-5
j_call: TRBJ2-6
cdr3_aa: ASSHRANVLT

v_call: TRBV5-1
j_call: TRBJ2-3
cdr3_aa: ASSLEISGLSTDTQY

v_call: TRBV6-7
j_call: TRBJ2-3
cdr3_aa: ASSYGTSEGDTQY

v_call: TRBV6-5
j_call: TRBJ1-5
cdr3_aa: ASRPGGFGDQPQH

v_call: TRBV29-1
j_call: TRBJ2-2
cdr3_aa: SVKQVNTGELF

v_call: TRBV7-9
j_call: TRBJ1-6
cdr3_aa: ASSWGGQDDSPLH

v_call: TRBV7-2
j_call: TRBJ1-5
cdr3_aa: ASSPRGPLNQPQH

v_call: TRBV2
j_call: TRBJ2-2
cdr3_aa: ASSGHTTGELF

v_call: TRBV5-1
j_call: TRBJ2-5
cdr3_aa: ASSAEGRGRETQY

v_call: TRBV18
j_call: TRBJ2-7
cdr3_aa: ASSPYRDYEQY

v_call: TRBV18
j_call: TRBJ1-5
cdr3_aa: ASSLQGVQPQH